This T cell receptor beta chain emerged from a study of identical twins. Study-wide results and caveats: For cord blood, abundant beta clonotypes had fewer insertions, unlike memory repertoires, which showed none.

cDNA molecules carried unique molecular identifiers, and template switching added a universal primer site. One entry per CDR3 protein, called by TCRdb with MiXCR from the 5' RACE reads. In the table there are roughly 700,000 distinct CDR3 sequences, approximately 9% of which are singletons. In the case of this clonotype: Its specificity is unknown.

This CDR3 comprises 12 residues. V lost 4 bases, J lost 2 bases, and 9 bases lay in between. Germline V gene lookup returns CDR1 SQVTM and CDR2 ANQGSEA. This same sample was also part of a study on yellow fever vaccine responses in identical twins.

This TCR came from a woman aged 18-29 years in good health. The specimen was PBMCs. The chain has TRBV29-1 and TRBJ2-7; D unresolved. In DNA form, the CDR3 reads TGCAGCGTTGTTGACGCCCCCTACGAGCAGTACTTC. It encodes CSVVDAPYEQYF.